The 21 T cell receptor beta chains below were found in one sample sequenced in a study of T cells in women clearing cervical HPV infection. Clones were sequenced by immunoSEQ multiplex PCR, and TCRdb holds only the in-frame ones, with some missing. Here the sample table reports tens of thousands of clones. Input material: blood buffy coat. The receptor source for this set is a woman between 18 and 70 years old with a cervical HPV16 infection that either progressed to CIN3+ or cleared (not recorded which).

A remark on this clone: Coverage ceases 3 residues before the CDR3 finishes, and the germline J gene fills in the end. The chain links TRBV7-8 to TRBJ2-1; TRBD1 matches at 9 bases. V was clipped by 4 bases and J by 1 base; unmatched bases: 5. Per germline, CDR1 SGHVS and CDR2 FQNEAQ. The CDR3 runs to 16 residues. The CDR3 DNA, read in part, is TGTGCCAGCAGCTCGCGACAGGGGGTATCCTACAATGAG. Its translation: CASSSRQGVSYNE. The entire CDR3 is CASSSRQGVSYNEQFF.

CDR3 region: CASSLRDRDNQPQHF. The sequenced CDR3 bases are TGTGCCAGCAGCTTAAGGGACAGGGACAATCAGCCC. The J gene is TRBJ1-5, the V gene TRBV7-8; 9 nucleotides line up with TRBD1. From the germline J gene comes the end of the CDR3, since the read stops 3 residues before it. The CDR3 runs to 15 residues. The V gene end was trimmed by 2 bases and the J gene end by 3 bases; junction bases not matched to a gene: 2. Germline V gives CDR1 SGHVS, CDR2 FQNEAQ.

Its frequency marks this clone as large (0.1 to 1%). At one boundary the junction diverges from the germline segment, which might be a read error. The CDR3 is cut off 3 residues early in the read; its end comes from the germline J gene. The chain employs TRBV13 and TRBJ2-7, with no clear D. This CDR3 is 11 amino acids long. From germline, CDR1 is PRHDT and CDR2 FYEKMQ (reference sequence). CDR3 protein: CASSFSHEQYF. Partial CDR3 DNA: TGTGCCAGCAGCTTCTCCCACGAG.

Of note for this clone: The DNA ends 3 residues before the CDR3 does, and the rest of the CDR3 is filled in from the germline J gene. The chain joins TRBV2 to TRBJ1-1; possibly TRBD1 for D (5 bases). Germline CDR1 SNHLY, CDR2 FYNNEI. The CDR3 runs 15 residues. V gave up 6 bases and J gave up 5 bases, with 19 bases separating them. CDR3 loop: CASRFAGLAGTEAFF. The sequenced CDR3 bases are TGTGCCAGCAGGTTCGCGGGGCTGGCAGGAACTGAA.

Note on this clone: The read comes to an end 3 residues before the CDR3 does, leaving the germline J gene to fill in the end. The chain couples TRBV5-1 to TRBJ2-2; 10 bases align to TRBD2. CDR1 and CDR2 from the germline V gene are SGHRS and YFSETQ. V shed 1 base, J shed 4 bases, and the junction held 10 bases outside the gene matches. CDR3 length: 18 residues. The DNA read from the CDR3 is TGCGCCAGCAGCTTGAGGTACCCGGGACTAGCGACCACCGGGGAG. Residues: CASSLRYPGLATTGE. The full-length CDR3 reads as CASSLRYPGLATTGELFF. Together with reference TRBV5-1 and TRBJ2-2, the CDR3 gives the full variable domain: KAGVTQTPRYLIKTRGQQVTLSCSPISGHRSVSWYQQTPGQGLQFLFEYFSETQRNKGNFPGRFSGRQFSNSRSEMNVSTLELGDSALYLCASSLRYPGLATTGELFFGEGSRLTVL.

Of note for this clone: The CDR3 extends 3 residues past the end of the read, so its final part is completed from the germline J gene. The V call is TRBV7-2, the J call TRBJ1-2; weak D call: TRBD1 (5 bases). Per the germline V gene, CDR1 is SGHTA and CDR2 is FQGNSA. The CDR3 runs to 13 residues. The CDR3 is CASSFKERGGYTF. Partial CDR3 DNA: TGTGCCAGCAGCTTCAAGGAAAGGGGCGGC.

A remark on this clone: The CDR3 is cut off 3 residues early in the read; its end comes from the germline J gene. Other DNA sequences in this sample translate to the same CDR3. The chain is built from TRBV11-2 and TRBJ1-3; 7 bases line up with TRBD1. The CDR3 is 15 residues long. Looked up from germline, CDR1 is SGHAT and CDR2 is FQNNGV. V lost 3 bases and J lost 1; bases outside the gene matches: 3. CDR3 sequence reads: CASSFPTGSGNTIYF. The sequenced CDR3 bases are TGTGCCAGCAGCTTCCCGACAGGGTCTGGAAACACC.

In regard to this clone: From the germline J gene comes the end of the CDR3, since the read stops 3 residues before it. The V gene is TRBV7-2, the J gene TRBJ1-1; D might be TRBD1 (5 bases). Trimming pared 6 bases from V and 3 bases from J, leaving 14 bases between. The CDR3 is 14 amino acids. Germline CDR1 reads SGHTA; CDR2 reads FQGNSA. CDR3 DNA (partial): TGTGCCAGCAGATATCAGTGGGGCGACACTGAA. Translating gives CASRYQWGDTE. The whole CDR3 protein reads CASRYQWGDTEAFF.

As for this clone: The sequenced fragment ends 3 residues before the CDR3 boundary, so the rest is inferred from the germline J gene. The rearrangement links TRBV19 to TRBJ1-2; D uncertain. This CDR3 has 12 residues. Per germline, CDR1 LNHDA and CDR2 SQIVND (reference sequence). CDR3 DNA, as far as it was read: TGTGCCAGTAGTAGTGACTACAATGAC. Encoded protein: CASSSDYND. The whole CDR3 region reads CASSSDYNDYTF.

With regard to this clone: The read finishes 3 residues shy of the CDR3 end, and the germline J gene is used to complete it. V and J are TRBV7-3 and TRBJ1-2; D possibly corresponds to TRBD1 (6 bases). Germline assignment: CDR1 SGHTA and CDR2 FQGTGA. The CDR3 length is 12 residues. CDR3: CASSLGDTDYTF. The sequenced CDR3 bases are TGTGCCAGCAGCTTAGGGGACACCGAC.

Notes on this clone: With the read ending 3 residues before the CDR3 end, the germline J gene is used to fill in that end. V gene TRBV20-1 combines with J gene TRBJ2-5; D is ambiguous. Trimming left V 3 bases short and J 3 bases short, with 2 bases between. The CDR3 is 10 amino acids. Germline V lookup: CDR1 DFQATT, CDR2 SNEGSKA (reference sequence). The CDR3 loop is CSASKETQYF. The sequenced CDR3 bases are TGCAGTGCTAGCAAAGAGACC.

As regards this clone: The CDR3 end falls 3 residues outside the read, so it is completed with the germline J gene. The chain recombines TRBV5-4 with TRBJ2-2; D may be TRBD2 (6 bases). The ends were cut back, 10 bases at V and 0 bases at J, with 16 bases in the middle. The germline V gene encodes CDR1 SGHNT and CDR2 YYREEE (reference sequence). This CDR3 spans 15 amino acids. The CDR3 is CAGRDSRTNTGELFF. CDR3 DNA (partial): TGTGCCGGCCGGGACTCTCGCACGAACACCGGGGAG. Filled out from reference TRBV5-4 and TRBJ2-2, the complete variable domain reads ETGVTQSPTHLIKTRGQQVTLRCSSQSGHNTVSWYQQALGQGPQFIFQYYREEENGRGNFPPRFSGLQFPNYSSELNVNALELDDSALYLCAGRDSRTNTGELFFGEGSRLTVL.

The CDR3: CAWSPGTVYEQYF. The sequenced part of the CDR3 DNA is TGTGCCTGGAGTCCCGGGACAGTGTACGAG. The chain couples TRBV30 to TRBJ2-7, with 7 bases that match TRBD1. The read stops 3 residues short of the end of the CDR3; the missing end is completed from the germline J gene. CDR1 GTSNPN and CDR2 SVGIG come from the germline V gene (reference sequence). After removal of 2 bases from V and 4 bases from J, the junction contained 5 bases not matched to a gene. This CDR3 region has 13 residues.

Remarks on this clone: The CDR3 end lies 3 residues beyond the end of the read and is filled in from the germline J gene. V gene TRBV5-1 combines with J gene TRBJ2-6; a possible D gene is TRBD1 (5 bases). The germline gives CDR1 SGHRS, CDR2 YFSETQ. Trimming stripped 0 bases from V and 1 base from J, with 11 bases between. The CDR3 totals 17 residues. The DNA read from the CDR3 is TGCGCCAGCAGCTTGGGGGGCCCAGGGTCTGGGGCCAACGTC. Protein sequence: CASSLGGPGSGANV. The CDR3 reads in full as CASSLGGPGSGANVLTF.

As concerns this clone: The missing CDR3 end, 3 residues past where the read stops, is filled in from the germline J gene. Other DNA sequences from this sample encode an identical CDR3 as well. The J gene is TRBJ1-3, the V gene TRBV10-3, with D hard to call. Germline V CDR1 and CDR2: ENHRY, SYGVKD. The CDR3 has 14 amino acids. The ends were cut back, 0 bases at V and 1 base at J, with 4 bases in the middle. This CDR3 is CAISESRSGNTIYF. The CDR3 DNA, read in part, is TGTGCCATCAGTGAGTCGCGGTCTGGAAACACC.

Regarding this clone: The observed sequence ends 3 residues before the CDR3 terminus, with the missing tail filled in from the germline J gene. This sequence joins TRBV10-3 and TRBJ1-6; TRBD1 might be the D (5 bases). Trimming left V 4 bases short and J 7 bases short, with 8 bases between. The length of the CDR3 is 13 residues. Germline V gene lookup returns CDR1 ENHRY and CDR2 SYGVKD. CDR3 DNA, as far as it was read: TGTGCCATCAGTGTACAGGCAAATTCACCC. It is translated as CAISVQANSP. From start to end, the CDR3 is CAISVQANSPLHF.

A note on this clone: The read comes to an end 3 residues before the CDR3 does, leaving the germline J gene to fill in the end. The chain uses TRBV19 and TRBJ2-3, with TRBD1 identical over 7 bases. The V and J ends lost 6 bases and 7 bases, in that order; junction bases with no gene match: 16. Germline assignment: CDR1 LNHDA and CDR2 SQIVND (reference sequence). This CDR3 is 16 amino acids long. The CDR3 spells CASSHRPRLQGYTQYF. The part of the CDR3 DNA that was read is TGTGCCAGTAGCCATAGGCCGAGATTACAGGGGTATACG.

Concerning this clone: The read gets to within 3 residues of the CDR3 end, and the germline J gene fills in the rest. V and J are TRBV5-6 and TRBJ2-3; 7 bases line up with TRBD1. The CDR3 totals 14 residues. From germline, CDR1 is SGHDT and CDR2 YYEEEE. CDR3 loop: CASSSGGFLGTQYF. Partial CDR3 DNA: TGTGCCAGCAGCTCAGGGGGATTTTTGGGGACG.

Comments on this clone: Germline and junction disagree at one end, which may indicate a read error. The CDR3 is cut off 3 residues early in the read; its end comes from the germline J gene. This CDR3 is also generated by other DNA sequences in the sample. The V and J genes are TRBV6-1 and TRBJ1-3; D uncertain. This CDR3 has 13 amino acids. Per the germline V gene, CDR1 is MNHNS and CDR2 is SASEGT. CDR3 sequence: CASSETNGNTIYF. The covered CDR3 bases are TGTGCCAGCAGTGAAACTAATGGAAACACG.

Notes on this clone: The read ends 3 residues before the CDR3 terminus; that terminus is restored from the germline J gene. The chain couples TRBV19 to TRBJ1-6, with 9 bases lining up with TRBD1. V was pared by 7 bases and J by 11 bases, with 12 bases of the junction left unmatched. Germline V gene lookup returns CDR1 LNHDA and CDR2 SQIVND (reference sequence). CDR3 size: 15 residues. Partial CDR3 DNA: TGTGCCAGTACTGGACGTGGGACAGGGAGGCCACCC. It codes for CASTGRGTGRPP. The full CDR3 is CASTGRGTGRPPLHF. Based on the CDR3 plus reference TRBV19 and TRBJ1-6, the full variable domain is DGGITQSPKYLFRKEGQNVTLSCEQNLNHDAMYWYRQDPGQGLRLIYYSQIVNDFQKGDIAEGYSVSREKKESFPLTVTSAQKNPTAFYLCASTGRGTGRPPLHFGNGTRLTVT.

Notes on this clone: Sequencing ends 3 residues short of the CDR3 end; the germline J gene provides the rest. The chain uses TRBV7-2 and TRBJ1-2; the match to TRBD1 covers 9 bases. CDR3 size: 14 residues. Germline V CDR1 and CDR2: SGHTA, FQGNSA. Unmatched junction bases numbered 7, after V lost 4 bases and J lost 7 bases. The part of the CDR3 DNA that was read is TGTGCCAGCAGCTCAGGCGGGACAGGGTCTGGC. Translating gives CASSSGGTGSG. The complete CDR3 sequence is CASSSGGTGSGYTF.